This T cell receptor beta chain is drawn from a study of blood T cell repertoires in COVID-19 (TCRdb year 2020). With respect to the entire study: Samples covering the acute and convalescent phases of COVID-19 were provided by collaborators in the United States, Italy and Spain. Deeply sampled blood TCRbeta repertoires from subjects exposed to, actively infected with, or recovered from COVID-19 were included in the dataset. HLA class I and class II types, where available, came from metadata supplied by the sample provider rather than from assay-based typing. Nearly every sample came with metadata listing a de-identified subject ID, COVID-19 status, age in years and sex. The prospective study material was composed of cDNA or gDNA derived from T cells, B-cell-depleted T cells, or PBMCs. The repertoires were released in a freely available public database intended as a resource for research on the immune response to SARS-CoV-2. The samples were drawn from the first 160 participants of the ongoing ImmuneRACE study and from over 950 subjects provided by 6 global collaborators. Results and caveats for the whole study, not just this receptor: The amount of clinical and demographic metadata varied by source and participant and was provided uncurated.

Collaborating institutions collected whole blood in K2EDTA tubes following their own protocols. For TCRbeta analysis, collaborators shipped samples as frozen whole blood, isolated PBMCs, or DNA extracted from either of those sample types. With respect to this clone: Its antigen is currently not known. No quality values exist for individual bases; no much larger clone is one base distant.

The immunoSEQ Assay, a bias-controlled multiplex PCR, was used to amplify TCRbeta CDR3 regions from genomic DNA. Per the original workflow: Within the assay, amplification of reference gene primers was used to estimate how many nucleated cells each sample contained. Sequence reads were collapsed and filtered to measure the absolute abundance of every unique TCRbeta CDR3 rearrangement. Productive Simpson clonality was computed per sample as the square root of Simpson's diversity index over productive rearrangements. TCRdb re-hosts the immuneACCESS table, in-frame sequences only. Its copies lack some clones; in the studies checked, an unresolved V gene accounts for under half of them, and the cause for the rest is not known. V and J calls and clone size are given by that table; D and trimming were obtained from the DNA. For this sample the table gives roughly 240,000 clones, of which almost 85% were detected only once. The ten largest clones add up to over 1.5% of the sample.

The clonotype originates from a woman aged 80 or older with acute or convalescent COVID-19. The sequenced material came from peripheral blood.

The DNA is as follows: TGTGCCAGCAGCTTAAGAGTTCGAGATACGCAGTATTTT. This gives the protein CASSLRVRDTQYF. The sequence links TRBV7-9 to TRBJ2-3; the D gene assignment is ambiguous. Inclusive of the bounding cysteine and phenylalanine, the CDR3 is 13 residues long. This entry keeps only the CDR3 DNA: 39 bases, framed from base 1. CDR1 is given as SEHNR and CDR2 as FQNEAQ, both from the germline V gene (reference sequence). V sheds 2 bases and J sheds 5 bases, leaving 8 bases between their ends.